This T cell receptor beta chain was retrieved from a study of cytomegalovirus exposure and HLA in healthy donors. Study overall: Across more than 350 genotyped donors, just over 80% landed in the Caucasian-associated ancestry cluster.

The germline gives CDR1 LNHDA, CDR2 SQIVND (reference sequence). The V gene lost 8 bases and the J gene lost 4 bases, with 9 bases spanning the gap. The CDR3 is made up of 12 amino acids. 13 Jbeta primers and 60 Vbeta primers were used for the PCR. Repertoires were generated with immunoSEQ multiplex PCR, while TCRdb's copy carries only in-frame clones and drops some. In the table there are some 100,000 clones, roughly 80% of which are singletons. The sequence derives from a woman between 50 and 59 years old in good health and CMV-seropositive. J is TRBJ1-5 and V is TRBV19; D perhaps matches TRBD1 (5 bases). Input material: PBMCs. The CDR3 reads CASGAWNQPQHF. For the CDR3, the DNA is TGTGCCAGTGGGGCCTGGAATCAGCCCCAGCATTTT. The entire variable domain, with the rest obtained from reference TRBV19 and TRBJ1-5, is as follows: DGGITQSPKYLFRKEGQNVTLSCEQNLNHDAMYWYRQDPGQGLRLIYYSQIVNDFQKGDIAEGYSVSREKKESFPLTVTSAQKNPTAFYLCASGAWNQPQHFGDGTRLSIL.